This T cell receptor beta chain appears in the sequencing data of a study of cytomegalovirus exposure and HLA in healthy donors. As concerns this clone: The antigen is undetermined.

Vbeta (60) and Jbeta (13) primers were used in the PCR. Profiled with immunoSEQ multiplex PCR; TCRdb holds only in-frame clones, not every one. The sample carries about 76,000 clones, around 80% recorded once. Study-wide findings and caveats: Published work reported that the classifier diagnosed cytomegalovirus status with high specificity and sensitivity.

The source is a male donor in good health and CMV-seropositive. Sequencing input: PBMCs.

This CDR3 reads CASSLGPRLAGTDTQYF. The CDR3 DNA follows: TGCGCCAGCAGCTTGGGTCCCAGACTAGCCGGCACAGATACGCAGTATTTT. The chain employs TRBV5-1 and TRBJ2-3, with 7 bases fitting TRBD2. Germline assignment: CDR1 SGHRS and CDR2 YFSETQ. With V trimmed by 0 bases and J by 1 base, 8 bases remained unmatched. The CDR3 is 17 amino acids.